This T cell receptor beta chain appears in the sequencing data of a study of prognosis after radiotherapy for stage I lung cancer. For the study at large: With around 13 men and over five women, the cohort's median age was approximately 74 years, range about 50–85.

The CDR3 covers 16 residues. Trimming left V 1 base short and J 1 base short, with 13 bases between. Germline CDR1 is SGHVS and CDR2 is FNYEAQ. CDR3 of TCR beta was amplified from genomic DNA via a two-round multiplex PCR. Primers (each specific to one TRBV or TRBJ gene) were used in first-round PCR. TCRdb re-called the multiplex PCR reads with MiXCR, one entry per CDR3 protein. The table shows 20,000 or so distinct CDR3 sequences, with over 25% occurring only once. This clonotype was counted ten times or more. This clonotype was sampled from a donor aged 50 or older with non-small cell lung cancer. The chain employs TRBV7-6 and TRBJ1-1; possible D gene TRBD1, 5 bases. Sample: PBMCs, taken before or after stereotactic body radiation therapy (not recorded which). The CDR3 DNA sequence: TGTGCCAGCAGCTTAGGGCAGGGCGGGTGGAACACTGAAGCTTTCTTT. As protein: CASSLGQGGWNTEAFF.